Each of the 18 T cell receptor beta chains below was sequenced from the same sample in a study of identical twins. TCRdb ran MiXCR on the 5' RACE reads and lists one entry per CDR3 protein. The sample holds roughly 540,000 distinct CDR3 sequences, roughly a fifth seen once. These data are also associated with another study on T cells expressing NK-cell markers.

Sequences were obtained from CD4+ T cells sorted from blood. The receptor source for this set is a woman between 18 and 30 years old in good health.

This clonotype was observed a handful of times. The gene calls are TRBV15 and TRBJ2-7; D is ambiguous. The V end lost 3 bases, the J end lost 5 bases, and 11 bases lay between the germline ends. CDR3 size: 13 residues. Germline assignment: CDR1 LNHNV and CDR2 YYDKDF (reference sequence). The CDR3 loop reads CATSRGSGNEQYF. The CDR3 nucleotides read TGTGCCACCAGCAGGGGGTCTGGGAACGAGCAGTACTTC.

The CDR3: CASSPGQEAYEQYF. CDR3 DNA: TGTGCCAGCAGTCCCGGACAGGAAGCCTACGAGCAGTACTTC. V gene TRBV27 combines with J gene TRBJ2-7; TRBD1 matches at 7 bases. This CDR3 is built from 14 residues. Germline lookup yields CDR1 MNHEY and CDR2 SMNVEV (reference sequence). J was trimmed by 2 bases and V by 5 bases; bases with no gene match: 6.

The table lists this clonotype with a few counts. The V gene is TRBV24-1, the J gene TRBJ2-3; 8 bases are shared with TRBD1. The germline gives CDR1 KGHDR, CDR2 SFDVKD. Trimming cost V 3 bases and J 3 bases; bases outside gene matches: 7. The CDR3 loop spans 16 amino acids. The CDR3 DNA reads TGTGCCACCAGTGATCGACAGGGGAGGAGTACAGATACGCAGTATTTT. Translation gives CATSDRQGRSTDTQYF.

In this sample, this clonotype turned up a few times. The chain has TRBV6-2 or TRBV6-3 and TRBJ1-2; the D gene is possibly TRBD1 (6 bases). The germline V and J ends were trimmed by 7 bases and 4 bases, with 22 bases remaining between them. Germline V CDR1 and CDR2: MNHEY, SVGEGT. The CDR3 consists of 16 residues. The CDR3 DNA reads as TGTGCCAGCACCCCCATTAGGGGGACCGTGGGCTATGGCTACACCTTC. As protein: CASTPIRGTVGYGYTF.

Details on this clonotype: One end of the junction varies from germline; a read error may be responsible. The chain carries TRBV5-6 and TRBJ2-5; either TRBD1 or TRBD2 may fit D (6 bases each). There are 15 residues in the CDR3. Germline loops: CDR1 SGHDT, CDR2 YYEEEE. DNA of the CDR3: TGTGTCAGCAGCTCTTGGACAGCCGGGGGAGAGACCCAGTACTTC. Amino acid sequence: CVSSSWTAGGETQYF.

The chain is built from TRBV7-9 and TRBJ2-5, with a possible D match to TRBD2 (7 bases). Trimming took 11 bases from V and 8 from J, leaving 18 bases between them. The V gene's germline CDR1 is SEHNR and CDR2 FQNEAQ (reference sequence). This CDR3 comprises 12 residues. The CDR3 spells CAAPSGEGTQYF. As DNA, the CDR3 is TGTGCCGCTCCTTCAGGGGAGGGCACCCAGTACTTC.

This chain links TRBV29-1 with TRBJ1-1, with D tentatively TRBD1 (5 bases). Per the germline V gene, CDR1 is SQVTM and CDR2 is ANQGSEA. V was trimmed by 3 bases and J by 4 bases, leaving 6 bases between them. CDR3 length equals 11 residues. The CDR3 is CSVDGATEAFF. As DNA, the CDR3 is TGCAGCGTTGATGGGGCCACTGAAGCTTTCTTT. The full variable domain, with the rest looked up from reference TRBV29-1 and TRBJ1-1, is SAVISQKPSRDICQRGTSLTIQCQVDSQVTMMFWYRQQPGQSLTLIATANQGSEATYESGFVIDKFPISRPNLTFSTLTVSNMSPEDSSIYLCSVDGATEAFFGQGTRLTVV.

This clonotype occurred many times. The CDR3 sequence is CASRDSYNSPLHF. The CDR3 DNA sequence: TGTGCCAGCAGAGACAGCTATAATTCACCCCTCCACTTT. The chain has TRBV12-3 or TRBV12-4 and TRBJ1-6, with D perhaps TRBD1 (5 bases). V was pared by 6 bases and J by 3 bases, with 6 bases between. The CDR3 contains 13 residues.

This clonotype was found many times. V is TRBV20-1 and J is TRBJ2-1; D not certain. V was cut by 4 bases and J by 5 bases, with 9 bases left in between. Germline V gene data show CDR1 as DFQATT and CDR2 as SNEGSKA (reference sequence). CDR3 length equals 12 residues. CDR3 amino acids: CSATPDHNEQFF. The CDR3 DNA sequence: TGCAGTGCTACCCCCGACCACAATGAGCAGTTCTTC.

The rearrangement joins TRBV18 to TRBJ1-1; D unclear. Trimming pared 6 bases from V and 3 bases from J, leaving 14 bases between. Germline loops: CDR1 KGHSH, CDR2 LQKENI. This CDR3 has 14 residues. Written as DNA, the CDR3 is TGTGCCAGCTCCCCCTCGTGGGAGGACACTGAAGCTTTCTTT. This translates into CASSPSWEDTEAFF.

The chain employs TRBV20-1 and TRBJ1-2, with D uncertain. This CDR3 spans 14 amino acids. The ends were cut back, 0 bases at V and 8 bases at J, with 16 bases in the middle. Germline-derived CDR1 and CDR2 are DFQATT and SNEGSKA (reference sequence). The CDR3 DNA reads TGCAGTGCTAGAGAGGCGGGTCGCCCTGGAGGCTACACCTTC. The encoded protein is CSAREAGRPGGYTF.

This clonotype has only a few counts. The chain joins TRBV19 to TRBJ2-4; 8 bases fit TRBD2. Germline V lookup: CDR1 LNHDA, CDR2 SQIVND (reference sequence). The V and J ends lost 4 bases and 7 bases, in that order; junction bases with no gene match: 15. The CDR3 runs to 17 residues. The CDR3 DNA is TGTGCCAGTAGTACCTACGGGACTAGTGGTTTCGGGAACATTCAGTACTTC. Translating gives CASSTYGTSGFGNIQYF.

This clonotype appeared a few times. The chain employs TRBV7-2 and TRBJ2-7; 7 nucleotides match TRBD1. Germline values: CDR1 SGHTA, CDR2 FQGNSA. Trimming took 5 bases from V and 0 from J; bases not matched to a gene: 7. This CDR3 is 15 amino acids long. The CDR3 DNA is TGTGCCAGCAGCCCCCGGGACAGAACCTCCTACGAGCAGTACTTC. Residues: CASSPRDRTSYEQYF. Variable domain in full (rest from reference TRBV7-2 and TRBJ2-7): GAGVSQSPSNKVTEKGKDVELRCDPISGHTALYWYRQSLGQGLEFLIYFQGNSAPDKSGLPSDRFSAERTGGSVSTLTIQRTQQEDSAVYLCASSPRDRTSYEQYFGPGTRLTVT.

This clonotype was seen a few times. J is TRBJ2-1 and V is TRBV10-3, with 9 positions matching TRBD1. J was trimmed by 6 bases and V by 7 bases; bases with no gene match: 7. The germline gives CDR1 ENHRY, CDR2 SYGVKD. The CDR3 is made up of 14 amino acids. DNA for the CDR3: TGTGCCATCACCGGGACAGGGATTTTCAATGAGCAGTTCTTC. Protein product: CAITGTGIFNEQFF.

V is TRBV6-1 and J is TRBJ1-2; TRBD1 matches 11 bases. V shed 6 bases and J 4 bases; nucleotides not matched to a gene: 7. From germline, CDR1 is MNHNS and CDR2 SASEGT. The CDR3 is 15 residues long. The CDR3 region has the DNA TGTGCCAGCAGCTCACCTGGGACAGGGGGCTATGGCTACACCTTC. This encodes CASSSPGTGGYGYTF.

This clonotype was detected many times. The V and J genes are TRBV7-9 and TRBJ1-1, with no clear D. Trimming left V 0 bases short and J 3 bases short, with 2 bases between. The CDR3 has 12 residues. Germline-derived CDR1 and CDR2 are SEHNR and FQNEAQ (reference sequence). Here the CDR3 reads CASSLAHTEAFF. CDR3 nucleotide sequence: TGTGCCAGCAGCTTAGCACACACTGAAGCTTTCTTT.

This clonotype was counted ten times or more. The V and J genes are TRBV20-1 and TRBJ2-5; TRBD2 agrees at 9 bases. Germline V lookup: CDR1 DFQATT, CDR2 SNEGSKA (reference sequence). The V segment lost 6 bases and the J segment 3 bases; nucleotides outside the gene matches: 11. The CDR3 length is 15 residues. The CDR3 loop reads CSAPGTAGGKETQYF. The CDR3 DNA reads TGCAGTGCGCCCGGGACTGCGGGGGGGAAAGAGACCCAGTACTTC.

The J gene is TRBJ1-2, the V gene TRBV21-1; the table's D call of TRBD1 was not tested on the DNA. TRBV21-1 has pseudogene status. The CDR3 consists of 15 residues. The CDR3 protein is CASSKGKGLGYGYTF. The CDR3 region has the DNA TGTGCCAGCAGCAAAGGCAAGGGGCTTGGCTATGGCTACACCTTC.